The clone carrying this T cell receptor beta chain has just a few counts. Its matching antigen is unknown. This record belongs to a study of post-analysis software for immune sequencing data. Study conclusions and caveats: Normalized Chao1 diversity in multiple sclerosis patients fell significantly below that of controls. Samples from one preparation batch, clustered by F measure, grouped strongly together.

Sequencing libraries made from TCR beta cDNA carried unique molecular identifiers. Out of about 0.9 to 11 million T cells, about 510,000 cDNA molecules were generated. TCRdb re-called the PCR reads with MiXCR, one entry per CDR3 protein. The data contain 650,000 to 850,000 distinct CDR3 sequences, roughly 50% of them seen just once; the ten biggest clones take up approximately 4.5%. The sequence derives from a girl aged 10 to 17 with multiple sclerosis. The sequencing input was blood.

The CDR3 loop reads CASSPETSNYGYTF. CDR3 nucleotide sequence: TGCGCCAGCAGCCCGGAAACCTCTAACTATGGCTACACCTTC. V usage is TRBV5-1 and J usage is TRBJ1-2; D unresolved. The CDR3 covers 14 residues. The V end was cut by 4 bases, the J end by 0 bases, with 10 bases between. In germline, CDR1 is SGHRS, CDR2 YFSETQ.